This passage covers 27 T cell receptor beta chains from one sample sequenced in a study of shared clonotypes between healthy human individuals. Clones were sequenced by immunoSEQ multiplex PCR, and TCRdb holds only the in-frame ones, with some missing. This table holds over 750,000 clones, roughly 96% found once. The naive CD8 subset, CD45RO-negative cells positively selected for CCR7, excluded terminally differentiated effector memory CD45RA+ cells. The sample consisted of naive CD8+ T cells sorted from blood. The receptors come from a man aged 30 to 39 in good health.

The chain recombines TRBV4-1 with TRBJ1-1, with a possible D match to TRBD1 (6 bases). The CDR3 contains 14 residues. Looked up from germline, CDR1 is MGHRA and CDR2 is YSYEKL. V gave up 1 base and J gave up 3 bases, with 9 bases separating them. The CDR3 sequence: CASSQVRGYTEAFF. CDR3 nucleotide sequence: TGCGCCAGCAGCCAAGTGAGGGGGTACACTGAAGCTTTCTTT.

This clone appeared once. V is TRBV11-2 and J is TRBJ1-3; perhaps TRBD1 as D (6 bases). There are 15 residues in the CDR3. V was clipped by 6 bases and J by 2 bases, with 14 bases between them. Germline assignment: CDR1 SGHAT and CDR2 FQNNGV. The DNA of the CDR3 is TGTGCCAGCAGAGGGGGAGGCCCAACTGGAAACACCATATATTTT. Protein sequence: CASRGGGPTGNTIYF.

The chain links TRBV11-2 to TRBJ2-7, with D possibly matching TRBD1 (5 bases). CDR1 is SGHAT, CDR2 FQNNGV, per germline. Trimming stripped 3 bases from V and 2 bases from J, with 8 bases between. The CDR3 totals 13 residues. This chain's CDR3 is CASSLQGPYEQYF. CDR3 DNA: TGTGCCAGCAGCTTGCAGGGCCCCTACGAGCAGTACTTC.

The gene calls are TRBV29-1 and TRBJ2-7, with TRBD2 matching 9 bases. The germline CDR1 and CDR2 sequences are SQVTM and ANQGSEA. There are 17 residues in the CDR3. After removal of 2 bases from V and 2 bases from J, the junction contained 13 bases not matched to a gene. CDR3 amino acids: CSVERGLREGPPYEQYF. CDR3 DNA sequence: TGCAGCGTTGAAAGGGGGTTGCGGGAGGGCCCTCCCTACGAGCAGTACTTC.

V and J are TRBV15 and TRBJ2-1, with unresolved D. From germline, CDR1 is LNHNV and CDR2 YYDKDF (reference sequence). V lost 5 bases, J lost 5 bases, and 19 bases lay in between. The CDR3 is 16 residues long. This CDR3 is CATSALFLGPDNEQFF. In DNA form, the CDR3 reads TGTGCCACCAGCGCCCTTTTCTTGGGTCCGGACAATGAGCAGTTCTTC.

The chain is built from TRBV14 and TRBJ1-4, with D tentatively TRBD1 (5 bases). The germline V gene has CDR1 SGHDN and CDR2 FVKESK. This CDR3 is 14 amino acids long. V lost 4 bases and J lost 5, with 11 bases in between. The CDR3 region is CASSPRDGNEKLFF. CDR3 coding DNA: TGTGCCAGCAGCCCCCGGGACGGGAATGAAAAACTGTTTTTT.

CDR3 sequence (DNA): TGCGCCAGCAGTGAGTCCGCAGGGCCGTACCAAGAGACCCAGTACTTC. Amino acids: CASSESAGPYQETQYF. V and J are TRBV10-1 and TRBJ2-5, with D possibly matching TRBD1 (5 bases). Germline CDR1 and CDR2: WNHNN and SYGVQD (reference sequence). The CDR3 totals 16 residues. Deletions cut 0 bases from V and 0 bases from J, with 11 bases between.

The chain is built from TRBV28 and TRBJ2-1; no definite D call. The germline gives CDR1 MDHEN, CDR2 SYDVKM. This CDR3 comprises 13 residues. V dropped 3 bases and J dropped 4 bases, with 7 bases sitting between them. The CDR3: CASSFLLYNEQFF. The CDR3, as DNA: TGTGCCAGCAGTTTTCTTTTATACAATGAGCAGTTCTTC.

The J gene is TRBJ2-1, the V gene TRBV2; D might be TRBD2 (5 bases). V lost 6 bases and J 2 bases, leaving 20 bases between the germline ends. Per the germline V gene, CDR1 is SNHLY and CDR2 is FYNNEI. This CDR3 has 17 amino acids. The CDR3 bases are TGTGCCAGCAGGGGAGTTCAGGACCCCTTTACCTACAATGAGCAGTTCTTC. Translation gives CASRGVQDPFTYNEQFF.

This chain joins TRBV7-9 and TRBJ2-2; the D gene is possibly TRBD1 (5 bases). Between the trimmed V and J ends, which lost 5 bases and 5 bases, there was a span of 9 bases. The CDR3 sequence is 13 residues long. Germline assignment: CDR1 SEHNR and CDR2 FQNEAQ (reference sequence). The CDR3: CASSPPGTGELFF. As DNA, the CDR3 is TGTGCCAGCAGCCCTCCAGGGACCGGGGAGCTGTTTTTT. The full variable domain, in which reference TRBV7-9 and TRBJ2-2 provide the parts outside the CDR3, is DTGVSQNPRHKITKRGQNVTFRCDPISEHNRLYWYRQTLGQGPEFLTYFQNEAQLEKSRLLSDRFSAERPKGSFSTLEIQRTEQGDSAMYLCASSPPGTGELFFGEGSRLTVL.

The chain recombines TRBV9 with TRBJ2-1; 7 bases are shared with TRBD2. The ends lost 2 bases at V and 4 bases at J; junction bases unmatched: 3. This CDR3 is 14 amino acids long. Germline V gene sequence: CDR1 SGDLS, CDR2 YYNGEE. The CDR3, as DNA: TGTGCCAGCAGCGTTGGCGGGGGATACAATGAGCAGTTCTTC. This gives the protein CASSVGGGYNEQFF.

The chain combines TRBV9 with TRBJ2-1; TRBD2 is a possible D gene (6 bases). V lost 2 bases, J lost 10 bases, and 10 bases lay in between. This CDR3 is 12 amino acids long. Germline V gene data show CDR1 as SGDLS and CDR2 as YYNGEE. The CDR3 region is CASSVEGWEQFF. The CDR3 nucleotides are TGTGCCAGCAGCGTGGAGGGGTGGGAGCAGTTCTTC.

V and J are TRBV20-1 and TRBJ1-1, with D perhaps TRBD1 (5 bases). The ends were cut back, 5 bases at V and 7 bases at J, with 11 bases in the middle. CDR3 length: 11 residues. The V gene's germline CDR1 is DFQATT and CDR2 SNEGSKA (reference sequence). In DNA form, the CDR3 reads TGCAGTGCTCCAGGGAGCATTGAAGCTTTCTTT. Protein product: CSAPGSIEAFF.

This clone was found once. The chain couples TRBV4-1 to TRBJ2-7; TRBD1 aligns across 9 bases. Germline CDR1 reads MGHRA; CDR2 reads YSYEKL. After removal of 0 bases from V and 3 bases from J, the junction contained 6 bases not matched to a gene. The CDR3 has 16 amino acids. In nucleotides, the CDR3 is TGCGCCAGCAGCCAAGATTGGACAGGGGAATACTACGAGCAGTACTTC. Residues: CASSQDWTGEYYEQYF.

V usage is TRBV5-6 and J usage is TRBJ2-7, with D possibly TRBD2 on 6 matching bases. CDR1 is SGHDT and CDR2 is YYEEEE in the germline V gene. V shed 4 bases and J shed 3 bases, with 11 bases lying between them. The CDR3 contains 13 residues. The CDR3 DNA is TGTGCCAGCAGCCCCAGGGAGGACTACGAGCAGTACTTC. Its protein is CASSPREDYEQYF.

The V and J genes are TRBV5-1 and TRBJ2-2; weak D call: TRBD2 (5 bases). Trimming removed 2 bases from V and 0 bases from J, with 11 bases in between. Germline lookup yields CDR1 SGHRS and CDR2 YFSETQ. This CDR3 is 16 amino acids long. CDR3 DNA sequence: TGCGCCAGCAGCTTCACAGCGGACGCGAACACCGGGGAGCTGTTTTTT. Protein product: CASSFTADANTGELFF.

The V and J genes are TRBV13 and TRBJ2-1; 7 bases map to TRBD1. The CDR3 length is 16 residues. CDR1 is PRHDT and CDR2 is FYEKMQ in the germline V gene (reference sequence). J was trimmed by 4 bases and V by 3 bases; bases with no gene match: 9. The CDR3 DNA sequence: TGTGCCAGCAGCTTTGGCAGGGGGTGGTTGTACAATGAGCAGTTCTTC. Translating it yields CASSFGRGWLYNEQFF. The whole variable domain, filled in from reference TRBV13 and TRBJ2-1, reads AAGVIQSPRHLIKEKRETATLKCYPIPRHDTVYWYQQGPGQDPQFLISFYEKMQSDKGSIPDRFSAQQFSDYHSELNMSSLELGDSALYFCASSFGRGWLYNEQFFGPGTRLTVL.

This chain links TRBV6-8 with TRBJ2-1; D is ambiguous. V shed 7 bases and J shed 5 bases, with 3 bases lying between them. The V gene's germline CDR1 is MNHGY and CDR2 SAAAGT. The CDR3 sequence is 10 residues long. The CDR3 DNA reads TGTGCCAGCATCCACAATGAGCAGTTCTTC. The encoded protein is CASIHNEQFF.

V is TRBV13 and J is TRBJ2-2; 7 positions agree with TRBD2. CDR1 is PRHDT and CDR2 is FYEKMQ in the germline V gene (reference sequence). The CDR3 runs 14 residues. Trimming took 0 bases from V and 11 from J; bases not matched to a gene: 6. CDR3 sequence (DNA): TGTGCCAGCAGCTTAGGCGTCGGGACTATAGAGCTGTTTTTT. It codes for CASSLGVGTIELFF.

V and J are TRBV28 and TRBJ2-3; 14 positions agree with TRBD2. There are 17 residues in the CDR3. Per the germline V gene, CDR1 is MDHEN and CDR2 is SYDVKM. V gave up 3 bases and J gave up 2 bases; unmatched junction bases: 4. The CDR3 sequence is CASSFRTSGRITDTQYF. For the CDR3, the DNA is TGTGCCAGCAGTTTCCGGACTAGCGGGAGGATCACAGATACGCAGTATTTT.

Of note for this clone: The sample contains more than one DNA sequence encoding this CDR3. The V gene is TRBV4-3, the J gene TRBJ2-7; unclear D gene. The CDR3 spans 13 residues. Looked up from germline, CDR1 is LGHNA and CDR2 is YSLEER. Trimming shortened V by 0 bases and J by 3 bases, and 6 bases separated the two germline ends. The CDR3 DNA reads TGCGCCAGCAGCCAAGATGGAAGCTACGAGCAGTACTTC. Translation: CASSQDGSYEQYF.

This clone showed up just once. The rearrangement uses TRBV28 and TRBJ2-1; 13 bases match TRBD2. The CDR3 extends over 18 amino acids. CDR1 and CDR2 (germline): MDHEN, SYDVKM. The V gene end was trimmed by 6 bases and the J gene end by 2 bases; junction bases not matched to a gene: 10. The CDR3 sequence is CASRGTSGTSGTYNEQFF. In nucleotides, the CDR3 is TGTGCCAGCAGGGGGACTAGCGGGACCTCAGGAACCTACAATGAGCAGTTCTTC.

The chain joins TRBV11-2 to TRBJ2-7, with 7 bases that match TRBD2. Unmatched junction bases numbered 9, after V lost 1 base and J lost 3 bases. CDR1 is SGHAT, CDR2 FQNNGV, per germline. The CDR3 extends over 16 amino acids. CDR3 coding DNA: TGTGCCAGCAGCTTAGTACGCGGGAGATTCCGCTACGAGCAGTACTTC. Translating it yields CASSLVRGRFRYEQYF.

The chain is built from TRBV19 and TRBJ2-1; 8 bases map to TRBD2. The V and J ends lost 3 bases and 10 bases, in that order; junction bases with no gene match: 5. The length of the CDR3 is 13 residues. The germline gives CDR1 LNHDA, CDR2 SQIVND (reference sequence). The CDR3 region has the DNA TGTGCCAGTAGTATTCAGGCGGGAGGCGAGCAGTTCTTC. This encodes CASSIQAGGEQFF.

CDR3 DNA sequence: TGTGCCAGCGGGACTAGTAGTCCCGGGGAGCTGTTTTTT. This encodes CASGTSSPGELFF. This sequence joins TRBV7-9 and TRBJ2-2; 8 bases align to TRBD2. The CDR3 covers 13 residues. Germline V lookup: CDR1 SEHNR, CDR2 FQNEAQ (reference sequence). The ends lost 8 bases at V and 6 bases at J; junction bases unmatched: 5.

This rearrangement joins TRBV7-9 to TRBJ2-3; D unclear. CDR3 length equals 13 residues. V lost 5 bases, J lost 3 bases, and 9 bases lay in between. Germline loops: CDR1 SEHNR, CDR2 FQNEAQ (reference sequence). The CDR3 DNA follows: TGTGCCAGCAGCGAGGACCAGACAGATACGCAGTATTTT. This encodes CASSEDQTDTQYF.

This clone showed up just a few times. The chain carries TRBV7-2 and TRBJ2-7; 9 nucleotides line up with TRBD1. The CDR3 sequence is 16 residues long. Germline CDR1 SGHTA, CDR2 FQGNSA. V dropped 5 bases and J dropped 2; count of bases not matched to a gene: 10. The DNA of the CDR3 is TGTGCCAGCAGCCCCTACGACAGGGGGTGGACCTACGAGCAGTACTTC. Translating gives CASSPYDRGWTYEQYF.